This T cell receptor (beta chain) was identified in a study of cytomegalovirus exposure and HLA in healthy donors. The germline V gene has CDR1 MDHEN and CDR2 SYDVKM. This CDR3 has 15 amino acids. The V and J ends lost 5 bases and 5 bases, in that order; junction bases with no gene match: 8. This PCR relied on a set of 60 Vbeta primers and 13 Jbeta primers. Only in-frame clones appear in the TCRdb table, and some are missing; sequencing was by immunoSEQ multiplex PCR. The sample lists 85,000 to 130,000 clones, about three quarters occurring once. V gene TRBV28 combines with J gene TRBJ2-1; 8 nucleotides match TRBD1. The sequence was collected from a boy younger than 18 in good health and CMV-seronegative. Material: PBMCs. The CDR3 spells CASSPGYRGNNEQFF. In DNA form, the CDR3 reads TGTGCCAGCAGTCCGGGATACAGGGGGAACAATGAGCAGTTCTTC.